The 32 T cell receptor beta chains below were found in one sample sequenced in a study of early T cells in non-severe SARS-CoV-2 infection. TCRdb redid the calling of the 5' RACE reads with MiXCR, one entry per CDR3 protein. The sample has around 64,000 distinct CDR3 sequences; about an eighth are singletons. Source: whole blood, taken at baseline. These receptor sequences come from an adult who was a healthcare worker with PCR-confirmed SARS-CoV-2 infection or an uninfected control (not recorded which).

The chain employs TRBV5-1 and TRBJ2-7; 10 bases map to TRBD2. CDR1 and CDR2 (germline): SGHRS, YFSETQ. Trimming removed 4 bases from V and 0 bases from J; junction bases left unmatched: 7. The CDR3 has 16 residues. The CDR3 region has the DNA TGCGCCAGCAGCGCAGCTAGCGGGGGTCGCTCCTACGAGCAGTACTTC. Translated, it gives CASSAASGGRSYEQYF.

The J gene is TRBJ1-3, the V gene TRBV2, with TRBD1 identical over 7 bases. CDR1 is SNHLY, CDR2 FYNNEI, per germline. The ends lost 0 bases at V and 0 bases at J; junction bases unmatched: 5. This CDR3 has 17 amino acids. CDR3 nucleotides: TGTGCCAGCAGTGAAGCTGGACAGGCCAGCTCTGGAAACACCATATATTTT. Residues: CASSEAGQASSGNTIYF.

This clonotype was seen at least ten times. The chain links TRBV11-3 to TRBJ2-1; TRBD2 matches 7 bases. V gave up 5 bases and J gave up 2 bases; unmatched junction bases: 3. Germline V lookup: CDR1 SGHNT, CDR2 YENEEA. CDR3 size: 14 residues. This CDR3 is CASSPSGAYNEQFF. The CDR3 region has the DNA TGTGCCAGCAGCCCTAGCGGAGCCTACAATGAGCAGTTCTTC.

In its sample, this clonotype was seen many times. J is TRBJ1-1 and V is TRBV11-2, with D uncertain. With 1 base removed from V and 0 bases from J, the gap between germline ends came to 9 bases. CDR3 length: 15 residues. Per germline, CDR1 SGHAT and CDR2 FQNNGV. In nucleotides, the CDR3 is TGTGCCAGCAGCTTAGCGGGCAGCATGAACACTGAAGCTTTCTTT. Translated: CASSLAGSMNTEAFF.

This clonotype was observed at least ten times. CDR3 nucleotides: TGCGCCAGCAGCATTGACAGCTATGGCTACACCTTC. It translates to CASSIDSYGYTF. This chain links TRBV5-1 with TRBJ1-2, with a tentative D call TRBD1 (5 bases). Per the germline V gene, CDR1 is SGHRS and CDR2 is YFSETQ. The CDR3 length is 12 residues. Trimming pared 4 bases from V and 4 bases from J, leaving 8 bases between.

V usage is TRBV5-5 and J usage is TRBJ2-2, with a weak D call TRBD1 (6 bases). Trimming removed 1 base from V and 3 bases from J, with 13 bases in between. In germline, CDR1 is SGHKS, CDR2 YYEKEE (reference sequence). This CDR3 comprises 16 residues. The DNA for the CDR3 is TGTGCCAGCAGCTTGCGGGACACCATCTACACCGGGGAGCTGTTTTTT. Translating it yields CASSLRDTIYTGELFF.

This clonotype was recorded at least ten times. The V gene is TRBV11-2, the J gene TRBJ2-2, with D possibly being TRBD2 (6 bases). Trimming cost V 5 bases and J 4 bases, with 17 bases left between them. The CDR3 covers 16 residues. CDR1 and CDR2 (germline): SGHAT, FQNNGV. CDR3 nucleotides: TGTGCCAGCAGCCCGATTAAGCAGGGAGGCACCGGGGAGCTGTTTTTT. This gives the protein CASSPIKQGGTGELFF.

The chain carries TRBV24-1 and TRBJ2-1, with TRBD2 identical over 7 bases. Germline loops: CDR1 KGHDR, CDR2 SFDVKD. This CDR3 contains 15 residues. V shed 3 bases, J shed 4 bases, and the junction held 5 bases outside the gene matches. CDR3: CATSDPGLLYNEQFF. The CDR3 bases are TGTGCCACCAGTGATCCGGGACTATTATACAATGAGCAGTTCTTC.

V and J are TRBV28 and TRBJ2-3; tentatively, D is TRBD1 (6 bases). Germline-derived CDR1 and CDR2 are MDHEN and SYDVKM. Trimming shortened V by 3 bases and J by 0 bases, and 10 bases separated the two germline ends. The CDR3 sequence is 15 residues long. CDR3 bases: TGTGCCAGCAGTTTGGACAGCTCTAGCACAGATACGCAGTATTTT. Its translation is CASSLDSSSTDTQYF.

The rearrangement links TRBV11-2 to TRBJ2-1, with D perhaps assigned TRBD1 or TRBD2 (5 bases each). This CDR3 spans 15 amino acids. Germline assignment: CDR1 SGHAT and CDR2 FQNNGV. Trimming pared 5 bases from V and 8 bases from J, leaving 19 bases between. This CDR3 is CASSPPGTLGDEQFF. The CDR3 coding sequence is TGTGCCAGCAGCCCTCCCGGGACCCTCGGCGATGAGCAGTTCTTC. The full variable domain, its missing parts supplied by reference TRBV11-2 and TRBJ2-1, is EAGVAQSPRYKIIEKRQSVAFWCNPISGHATLYWYQQILGQGPKLLIQFQNNGVVDDSQLPKDRFSAERLKGVDSTLKIQPAKLEDSAVYLCASSPPGTLGDEQFFGPGTRLTVL.

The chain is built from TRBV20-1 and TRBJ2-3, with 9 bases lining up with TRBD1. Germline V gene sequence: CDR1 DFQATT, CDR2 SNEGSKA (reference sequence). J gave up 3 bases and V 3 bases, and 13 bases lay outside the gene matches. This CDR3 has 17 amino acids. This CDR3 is CSAREPRTGVLTDTQYF. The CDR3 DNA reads TGCAGTGCTAGGGAGCCCCGGACAGGGGTTTTAACAGATACGCAGTATTTT.

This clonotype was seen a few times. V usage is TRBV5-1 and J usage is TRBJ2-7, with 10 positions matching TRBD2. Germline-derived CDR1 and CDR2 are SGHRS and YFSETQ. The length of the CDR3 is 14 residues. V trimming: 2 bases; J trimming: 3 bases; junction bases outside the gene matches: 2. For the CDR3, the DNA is TGCGCCAGCAGCTTAGCGGGAGGGATCTACGAGCAGTACTTC. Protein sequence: CASSLAGGIYEQYF.

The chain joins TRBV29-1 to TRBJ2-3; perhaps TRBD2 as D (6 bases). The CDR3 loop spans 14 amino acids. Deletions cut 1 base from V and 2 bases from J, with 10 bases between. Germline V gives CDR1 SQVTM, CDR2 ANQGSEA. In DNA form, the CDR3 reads TGCAGCGTTGAAGTAGGAGGGGTCACAGATACGCAGTATTTT. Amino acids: CSVEVGGVTDTQYF.

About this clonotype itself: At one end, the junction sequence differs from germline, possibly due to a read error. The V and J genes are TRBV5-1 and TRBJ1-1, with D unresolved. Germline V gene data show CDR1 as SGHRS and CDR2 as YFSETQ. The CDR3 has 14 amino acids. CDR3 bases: TGCGCCAGCAGCTTGGGTGGCCGGAACATTGAAGCTTTCTTT. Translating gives CASSLGGRNIEAFF.

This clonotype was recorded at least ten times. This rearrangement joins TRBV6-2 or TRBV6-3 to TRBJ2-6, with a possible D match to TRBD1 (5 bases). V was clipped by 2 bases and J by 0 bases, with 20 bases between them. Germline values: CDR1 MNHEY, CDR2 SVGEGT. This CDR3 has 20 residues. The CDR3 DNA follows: TGTGCCAGCAGTTACCTAGTAGAACAGGCGAGATACTCTGGGGCCAACGTCCTGACTTTC. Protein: CASSYLVEQARYSGANVLTF.

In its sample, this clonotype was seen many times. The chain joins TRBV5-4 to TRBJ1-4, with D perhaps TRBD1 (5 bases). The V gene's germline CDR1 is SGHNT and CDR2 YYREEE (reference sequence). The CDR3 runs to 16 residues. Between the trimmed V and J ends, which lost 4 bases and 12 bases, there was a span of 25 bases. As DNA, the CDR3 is TGTGCCAGCAGCCCCGAGCCAGGGCCCCTACAGGTCGAACTGTTTTTT. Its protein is CASSPEPGPLQVELFF.

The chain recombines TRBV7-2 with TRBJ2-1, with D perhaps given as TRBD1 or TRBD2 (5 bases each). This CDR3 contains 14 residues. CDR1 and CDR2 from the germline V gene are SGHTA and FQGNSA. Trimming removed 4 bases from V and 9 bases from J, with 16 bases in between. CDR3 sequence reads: CASSSDGAAGEQFF. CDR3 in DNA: TGTGCCAGCAGCTCAGACGGGGCCGCAGGTGAGCAGTTCTTC. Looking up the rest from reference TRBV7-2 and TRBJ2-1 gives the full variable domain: GAGVSQSPSNKVTEKGKDVELRCDPISGHTALYWYRQSLGQGLEFLIYFQGNSAPDKSGLPSDRFSAERTGGSVSTLTIQRTQQEDSAVYLCASSSDGAAGEQFFGPGTRLTVL.

CDR3 DNA sequence: TGTGCCGGACAGACAGGACTGGGAAGAGAGCAGTACTTC. Its translation: CAGQTGLGREQYF. The chain carries TRBV7-2 and TRBJ2-7, with a possible D match to TRBD1 (6 bases). Germline CDR1 and CDR2: SGHTA and FQGNSA. V was shortened by 11 bases and J by 7 bases, with 21 bases between the two germline ends. The CDR3 totals 13 residues.

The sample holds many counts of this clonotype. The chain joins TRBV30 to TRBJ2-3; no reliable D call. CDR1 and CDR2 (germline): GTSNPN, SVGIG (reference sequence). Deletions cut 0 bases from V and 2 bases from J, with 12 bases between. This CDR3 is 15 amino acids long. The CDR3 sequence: CAWSVVGLDTDTQYF. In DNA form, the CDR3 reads TGTGCCTGGAGTGTCGTTGGGCTCGACACAGATACGCAGTATTTT.

In DNA form, the CDR3 reads TGTGCCAGCAGCTTAGGTGGAAATAATGAAAAACTGTTTTTT. Amino acid sequence: CASSLGGNNEKLFF. This chain uses TRBV7-8 with TRBJ1-4, with no clear D. Germline CDR1 reads SGHVS; CDR2 reads FQNEAQ. V gave up 1 base and J gave up 4 bases, with 7 bases separating them. The CDR3 totals 14 residues. The complete variable domain, with remaining parts taken from reference TRBV7-8 and TRBJ1-4, reads GAGVSQSPRYKVAKRGQDVALRCDPISGHVSLFWYQQALGQGPEFLTYFQNEAQLDKSGLPSDRFFAERPEGSVSTLKIQRTQQEDSAVYLCASSLGGNNEKLFFGSGTQLSVL.

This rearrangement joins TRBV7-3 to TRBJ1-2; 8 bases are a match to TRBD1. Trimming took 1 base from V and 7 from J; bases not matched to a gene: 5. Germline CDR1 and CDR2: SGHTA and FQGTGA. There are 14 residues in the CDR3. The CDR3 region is CASSLNGQGSGYTF. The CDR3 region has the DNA TGTGCCAGCAGCTTAAACGGACAGGGAAGTGGCTACACCTTC.

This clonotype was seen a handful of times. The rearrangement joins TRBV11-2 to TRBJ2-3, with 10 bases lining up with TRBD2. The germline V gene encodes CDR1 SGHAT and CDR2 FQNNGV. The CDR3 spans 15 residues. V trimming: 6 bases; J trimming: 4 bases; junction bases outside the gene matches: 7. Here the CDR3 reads CASSSAGGSADTQYF. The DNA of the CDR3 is TGTGCCAGCAGTTCAGCGGGGGGGAGTGCAGATACGCAGTATTTT.

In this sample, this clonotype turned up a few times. For the CDR3, the DNA is TGCAGTGCTACCCTCGCGGGGGGCGTACACAATGAGCAGTTCTTC. It specifies CSATLAGGVHNEQFF. The gene calls are TRBV20-1 and TRBJ2-1, with 8 nucleotides matching TRBD2. J gave up 5 bases and V 4 bases, and 10 bases lay outside the gene matches. Germline V gene sequence: CDR1 DFQATT, CDR2 SNEGSKA (reference sequence). The CDR3 is 15 amino acids.

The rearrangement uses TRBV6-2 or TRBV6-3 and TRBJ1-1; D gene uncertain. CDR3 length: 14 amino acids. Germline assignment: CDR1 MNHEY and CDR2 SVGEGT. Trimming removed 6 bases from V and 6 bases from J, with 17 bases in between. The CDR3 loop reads CASRSLDLRAEAFF. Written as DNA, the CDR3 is TGTGCCAGCAGATCGCTGGACCTTAGGGCTGAAGCTTTCTTT.

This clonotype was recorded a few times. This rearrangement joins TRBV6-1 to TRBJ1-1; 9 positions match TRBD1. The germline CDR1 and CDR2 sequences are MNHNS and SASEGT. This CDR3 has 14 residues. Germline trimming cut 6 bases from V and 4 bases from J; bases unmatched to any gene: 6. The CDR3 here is CASRNRGLSTEAFF. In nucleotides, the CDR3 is TGTGCCAGCAGAAACAGGGGGCTTAGCACTGAAGCTTTCTTT.

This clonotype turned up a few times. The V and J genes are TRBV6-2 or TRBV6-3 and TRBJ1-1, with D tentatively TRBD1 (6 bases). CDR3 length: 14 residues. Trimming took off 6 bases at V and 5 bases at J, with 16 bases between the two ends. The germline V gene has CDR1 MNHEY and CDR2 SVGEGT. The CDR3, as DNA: TGTGCCAGCAGGGAACAGGGTTATGGGACTGAAGCTTTCTTT. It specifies CASREQGYGTEAFF.

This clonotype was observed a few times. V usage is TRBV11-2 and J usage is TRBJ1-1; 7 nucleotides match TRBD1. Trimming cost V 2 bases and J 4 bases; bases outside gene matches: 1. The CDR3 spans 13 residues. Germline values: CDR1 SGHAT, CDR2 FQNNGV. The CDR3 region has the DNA TGTGCCAGCAGCTTAACAGGGGCCACTGAAGCTTTCTTT. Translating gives CASSLTGATEAFF.

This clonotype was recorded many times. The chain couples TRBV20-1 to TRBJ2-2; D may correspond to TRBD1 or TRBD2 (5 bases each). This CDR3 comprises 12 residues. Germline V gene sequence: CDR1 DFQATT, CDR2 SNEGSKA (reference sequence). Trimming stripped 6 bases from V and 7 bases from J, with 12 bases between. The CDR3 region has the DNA TGCAGTGCCAATGGGGCGGGCGGGGAGCTGTTTTTT. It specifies CSANGAGGELFF.

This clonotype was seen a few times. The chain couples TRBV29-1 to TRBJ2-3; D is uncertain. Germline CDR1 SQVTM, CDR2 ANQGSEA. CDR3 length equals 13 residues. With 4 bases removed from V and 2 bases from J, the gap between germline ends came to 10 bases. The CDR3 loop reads CSVARLITDTQYF. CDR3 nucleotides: TGCAGCGTTGCCCGACTTATCACAGATACGCAGTATTTT.

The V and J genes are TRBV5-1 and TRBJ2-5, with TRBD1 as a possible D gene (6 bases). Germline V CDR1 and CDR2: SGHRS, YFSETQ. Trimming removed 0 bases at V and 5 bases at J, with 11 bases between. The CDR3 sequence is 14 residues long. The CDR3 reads CASSLGRGAETQYF. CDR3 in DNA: TGCGCCAGCAGCTTGGGCAGGGGAGCTGAGACCCAGTACTTC.

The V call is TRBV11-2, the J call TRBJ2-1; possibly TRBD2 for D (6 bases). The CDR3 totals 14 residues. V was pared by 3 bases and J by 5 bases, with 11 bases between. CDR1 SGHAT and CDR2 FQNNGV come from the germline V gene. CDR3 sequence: CASSFRRGHNEQFF. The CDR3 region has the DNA TGTGCCAGCAGCTTCCGGCGGGGTCACAATGAGCAGTTCTTC.

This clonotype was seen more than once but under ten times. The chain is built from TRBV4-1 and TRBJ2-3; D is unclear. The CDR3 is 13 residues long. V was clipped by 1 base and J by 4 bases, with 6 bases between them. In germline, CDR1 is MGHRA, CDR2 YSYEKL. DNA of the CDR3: TGCGCCAGCAGCCAAGGGGATGCAGATACGCAGTATTTT. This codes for CASSQGDADTQYF.